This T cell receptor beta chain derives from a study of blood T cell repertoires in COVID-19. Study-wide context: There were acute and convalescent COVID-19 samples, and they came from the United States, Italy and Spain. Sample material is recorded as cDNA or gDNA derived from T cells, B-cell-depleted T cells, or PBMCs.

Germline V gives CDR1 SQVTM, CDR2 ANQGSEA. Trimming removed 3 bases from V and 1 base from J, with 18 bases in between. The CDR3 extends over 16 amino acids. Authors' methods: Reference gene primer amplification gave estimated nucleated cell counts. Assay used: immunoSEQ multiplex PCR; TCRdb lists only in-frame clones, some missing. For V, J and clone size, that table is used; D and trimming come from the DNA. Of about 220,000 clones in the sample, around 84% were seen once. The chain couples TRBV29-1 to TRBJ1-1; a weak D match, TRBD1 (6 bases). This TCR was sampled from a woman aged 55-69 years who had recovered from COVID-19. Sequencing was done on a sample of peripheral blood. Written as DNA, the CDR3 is TGCAGCGTTGATTGGTACTCTTTGGACAGGAACACTGAAGCTTTCTTT. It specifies CSVDWYSLDRNTEAFF.